The text below deals with one T cell receptor (beta chain). This CDR3 comprises 11 residues. Trimming took 3 bases from V and 9 from J, leaving 10 bases between them. CDR1 DFQATT and CDR2 SNEGSKA come from the germline V gene (reference sequence). Survey resolution used two replicates of approximately 200 ng, totaling approximately 400 ng DNA. In the original workflow: Previously reported viral-epitope specificity per VDJdb covered approximately 1.6% of around 160,000 unique clonotypes. The method was immunoSEQ multiplex PCR; TCRdb's version includes in-frame clones alone and lacks a portion of them. That table furnishes V, J and clone size, whereas the DNA furnished D and trimming. The sample has approximately 10,000 clones; nearly 85% are singletons. This sample is drawn from a study of hypomethylating agent response in myelodysplastic syndrome. Study at large: A diploid cytogenetic profile was most common; mean age about 70 +/- 6 years.

This clonotype was sampled from a human donor with myelodysplastic syndrome. The chain carries TRBV20-1 and TRBJ2-3; tentative D call: TRBD1 (5 bases). The material sequenced was bone marrow, taken before or after starting hypomethylating agent treatment for myelodysplastic syndrome (not recorded which). CDR3 nucleotides: TGCAGTGCTAGTGGGGCGGACACGCAGTATTTT. Its protein is CSASGADTQYF.